This section outlines one TCR beta chain sequence together with its context. The sample originates from a study of CD8 T cells in Susac syndrome. Germline V gene data show CDR1 as MDHEN and CDR2 as SYDVKM. The CDR3 contains 12 residues. V gave up 3 bases and J gave up 5 bases, with 8 bases separating them. Random hexamers were used to reverse transcribe the RNA input (roughly 0.5 to 1 ug). Multiplex immunoSEQ PCR targeted 54 Vbeta and 13 Jbeta TCR beta segments. TCRdb passed the immunoSEQ multiplex PCR reads through MiXCR, listing each CDR3 protein once. This sample has roughly 89,000 distinct CDR3 sequences, with roughly 96% found just once.

Sequences were obtained from CD8+ T cells from PBMCs. V is TRBV28 and J is TRBJ2-7; D unresolved. This clonotype originated in a human donor with Susac syndrome. CDR3 DNA: TGTGCCAGCAGTTTTGGCGCAAACGAGCAGTACTTC. Its protein product is CASSFGANEQYF. Filled out from reference TRBV28 and TRBJ2-7, the complete variable domain reads DVKVTQSSRYLVKRTGEKVFLECVQDMDHENMFWYRQDPGLGLRLIYFSYDVKMKEKGDIPEGYSVSREKKERFSLILESASTNQTSMYLCASSFGANEQYFGPGTRLTVT.